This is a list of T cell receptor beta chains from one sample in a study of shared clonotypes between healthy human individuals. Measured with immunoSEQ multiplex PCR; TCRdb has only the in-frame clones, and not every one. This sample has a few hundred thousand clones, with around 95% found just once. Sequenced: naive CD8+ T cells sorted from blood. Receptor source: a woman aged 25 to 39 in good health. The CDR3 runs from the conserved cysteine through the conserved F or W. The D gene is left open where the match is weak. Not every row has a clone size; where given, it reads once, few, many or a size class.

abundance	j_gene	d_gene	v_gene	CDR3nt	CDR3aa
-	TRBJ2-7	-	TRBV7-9	TGTGCCAGCAGCTTATTTATCGAGAGACGCGAGACCCACGAGCAGTACTTC	CASSLFIERRETHEQYF
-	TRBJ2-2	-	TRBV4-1	TGCGCCAGCAGCCAAGCCGGGCTGTCCGGGGAGCTGTTTTTT	CASSQAGLSGELFF
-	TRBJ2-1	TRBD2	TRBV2	TGTGCCAGCAGTGGGAAGGGGTTTGGCGGGAGGGGGCAGTTCTTC	CASSGKGFGGRGQFF
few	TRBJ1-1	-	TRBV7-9	TGTGCCGGGCAGGGTGAGGAGAAGAACACTGAAGCTTTCTTT	CAGQGEEKNTEAFF
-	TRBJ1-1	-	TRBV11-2	TGTGCCAGCAGGGACTTCGGAGGGATGAACACTGAAGCTTTCTTT	CASRDFGGMNTEAFF
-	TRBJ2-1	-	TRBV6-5	TGTGCCAGCAGTTACTCTATTCCCAACAATGAGCAGTTCTTC	CASSYSIPNNEQFF
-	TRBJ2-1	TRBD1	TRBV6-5	TGTGCCAGCAGTTACTCGATTTTAGGACAGGGTCATGAGCAGTTCTTC	CASSYSILGQGHEQFF
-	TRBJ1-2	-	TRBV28	TGTGCCAGCAGTGCCCGCGGGAGGGGGTACTATGGCTACACCTTC	CASSARGRGYYGYTF
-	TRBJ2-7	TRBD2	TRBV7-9	TGTGCCAGCAGCTTATATTCTGTCGCGGGAGGACCCGAGCAGTACTTC	CASSLYSVAGGPEQYF
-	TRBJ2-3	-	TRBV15	TGTGCCACCAGCAGAAACATCCTCAGTAACACAGATACGCAGTATTTT	CATSRNILSNTDTQYF
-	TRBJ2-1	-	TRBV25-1	TGTGCCAGCAGCTATCTGCTCGGAGGAACCTACAATGAGCAGTTCTTC	CASSYLLGGTYNEQFF
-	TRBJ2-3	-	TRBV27	TGTGCCAGCAGTGGACTTACAGATACGCAGTATTTT	CASSGLTDTQYF
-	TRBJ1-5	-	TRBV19	TGTGCCAGTAGTATGGAAACGGCATATCAGCCCCAGCATTTT	CASSMETAYQPQHF
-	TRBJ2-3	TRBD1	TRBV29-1	TGCAGCTATCCGACAGGGGGCCCAGATACGCAGTATTTT	CSYPTGGPDTQYF
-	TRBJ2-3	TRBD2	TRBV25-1	TGTGCCAGCAGGGGCAGACTAGCGGGAGTTACAGATACGCAGTATTTT	CASRGRLAGVTDTQYF
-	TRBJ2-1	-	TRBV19	TGTGCCAGTAGTATTGGGGTCCGATCTTCCTACAATGAGCAGTTCTTC	CASSIGVRSSYNEQFF
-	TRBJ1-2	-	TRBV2	TGTGCCAGCACCCCCAGATTAGAGGGCACCGGAACTAACTATGGCTACACCTTC	CASTPRLEGTGTNYGYTF
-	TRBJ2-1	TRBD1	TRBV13	TGTGCCAGCAGCCACGACAGGGACCCCTACAATGAGCAGTTCTTC	CASSHDRDPYNEQFF
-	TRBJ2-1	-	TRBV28	TGTGCCAGCAGTTATTCCACCTCAGCTGAGCAGTTCTTC	CASSYSTSAEQFF
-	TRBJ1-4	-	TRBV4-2	TGTGCCAGCAGCCAAGAGGCCGAGGGGGAGGGTGAAAAACTGTTTTTT	CASSQEAEGEGEKLFF
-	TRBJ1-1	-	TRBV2	TGTGCCAGCTCGTTGGGGGGGCTGGTGAACACTGAAGCTTTCTTT	CASSLGGLVNTEAFF
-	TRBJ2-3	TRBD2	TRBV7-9	TGTGCCAGCAGCTTTCCAACCAGACTAGCGGGAGGCCCAGATACGCAGTATTTT	CASSFPTRLAGGPDTQYF
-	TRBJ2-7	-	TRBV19	TGTGCCAGTAGTATAGTCGGATGGACCAACGAGCAGTACTTC	CASSIVGWTNEQYF
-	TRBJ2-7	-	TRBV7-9	TGTGCCAGCAGCTTAGTTAGGGTTCCCTACGAGCAGTACTTC	CASSLVRVPYEQYF
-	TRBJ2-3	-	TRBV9	TGTGCCAGCAGCCCACTCTCGGGGACAAGGAAAGATACGCAGTATTTT	CASSPLSGTRKDTQYF
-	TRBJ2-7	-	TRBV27	TGTGCCAGCAGTCCCTCCACTAGTTACGATTGGTCCTACGAGCAGTACTTC	CASSPSTSYDWSYEQYF
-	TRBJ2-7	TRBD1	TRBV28	TGTGCCAGCAGTTCCTACCGTACAGGGGTCTACGAGCAGTACTTC	CASSSYRTGVYEQYF
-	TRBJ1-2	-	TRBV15	TGTGCCACCAGCAGAGATCAAACAGACCTATATGGCTACACCTTC	CATSRDQTDLYGYTF
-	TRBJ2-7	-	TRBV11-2	TGTGCCAGCAGCATACACCGGGACCGATACTACGAGCAGTACTTC	CASSIHRDRYYEQYF
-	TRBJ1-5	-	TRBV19	TGTGCCAGTAGTATTACCTGGCAGGACAGCAATCAGCCCCAGCATTTT	CASSITWQDSNQPQHF
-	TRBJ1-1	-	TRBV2	TGTGCCAGCATCGGGGGGTACCCGGTCGCTTTCTTT	CASIGGYPVAFF
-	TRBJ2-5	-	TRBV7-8	TGTGCCAGCAGCTTAGAAACAGGGAAGGAGACCCAGTACTTC	CASSLETGKETQYF
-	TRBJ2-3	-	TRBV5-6	TGTGCCAGCAGCTTGGCCAATCAGTACACAGATACGCAGTATTTT	CASSLANQYTDTQYF
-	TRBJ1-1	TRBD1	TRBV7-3	TGTGCCAGCAGCCCCCGGACAGGGTCTGAAGCTTTCTTT	CASSPRTGSEAFF
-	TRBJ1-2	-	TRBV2	TGTGCCAGCAGTGAAGTCGTTAACTATGGCTACACCTTC	CASSEVVNYGYTF
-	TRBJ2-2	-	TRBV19	TGTGCCAGTGGGAACACCGGGGAGCTGTTTTTT	CASGNTGELFF
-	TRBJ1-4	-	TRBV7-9	TGTGCCAGCAGCTCCCCCCCTCGGAGCGGTGAAAAACTGTTTTTT	CASSSPPRSGEKLFF
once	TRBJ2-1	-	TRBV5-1	TGCGCCAGCAGCTCAGTTTTCAGCTCCTACAATGAGCAGTTCTTC	CASSSVFSSYNEQFF
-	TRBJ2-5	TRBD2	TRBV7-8	TGTGCCAGCAGCCCTAGCGGGGTCCAAGAGACCCAGTACTTC	CASSPSGVQETQYF
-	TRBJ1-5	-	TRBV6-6	TGTGCCAGCAGCCCACAGGGCTATAGCAATCAGCCCCAGCATTTT	CASSPQGYSNQPQHF
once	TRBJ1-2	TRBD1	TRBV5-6	TGTGCCAGCAGCCCTGGACAGGGGAACTATGGCTACACCTTC	CASSPGQGNYGYTF
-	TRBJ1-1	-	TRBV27	TGTGCCAGCAGTTTAGATAGGGTCGGTGAAGCTTTCTTT	CASSLDRVGEAFF
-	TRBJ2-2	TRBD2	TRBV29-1	TGCAGCGTCGGGACTAGCGGGAGGGCCCTCGGGGAGCTGTTTTTT	CSVGTSGRALGELFF
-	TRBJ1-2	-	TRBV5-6	TGTGCCAGCAGCTCAGCAAGGTTGGGCTACACCTTC	CASSSARLGYTF
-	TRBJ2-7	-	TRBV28	TGTGCCAGCAGCCCCGGGCCTACCCTGGTGGAGCAGTACTTC	CASSPGPTLVEQYF
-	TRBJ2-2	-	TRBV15	TGTGCCACCAGCAGGGAGAGGAACACCGGGGAGCTGTTTTTT	CATSRERNTGELFF
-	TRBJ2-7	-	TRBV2	TGTGCCAGCAGTGAGGACAGCTCCTACGAGCAGTACTTC	CASSEDSSYEQYF
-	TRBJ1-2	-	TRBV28	TGTGCCAGCGGGGACTTAACAGGTTATAACTATGGCTACACCTTC	CASGDLTGYNYGYTF
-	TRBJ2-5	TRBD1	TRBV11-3	TGTGCCAGCAGCTCTGACAGGGGACCCCAAGAGACCCAGTACTTC	CASSSDRGPQETQYF
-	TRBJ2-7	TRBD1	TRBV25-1	TGTGCCAGCAGTGAATATGGGACAGGGATCGACGAGCAGTACTTC	CASSEYGTGIDEQYF
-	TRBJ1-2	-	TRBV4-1	TGCGCCAGCAGCCAAGTGGCGGGGTCAGAGGCTAACTATGGCTACACCTTC	CASSQVAGSEANYGYTF
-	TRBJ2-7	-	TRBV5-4	TGTGCCAGCAGCTTGGCGGGCCGGGGCTACGAGCAGTACTTC	CASSLAGRGYEQYF
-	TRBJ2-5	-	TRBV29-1	TGCAGCGTTGAAGGCTTAGGGGCCCAAGGGGAGACCCAGTACTTC	CSVEGLGAQGETQYF
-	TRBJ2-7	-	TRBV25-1	TGTGCCAGCCGGGTGAGCGAGCGTTACGAGCAGTACTTC	CASRVSERYEQYF
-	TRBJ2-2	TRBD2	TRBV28	TGTGCCAGCAGCCTCAATCCCATACTAGCGGGAGGCACCGGGGAGCTGTTTTTT	CASSLNPILAGGTGELFF
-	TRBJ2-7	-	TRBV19	TGTGCCAGTAGTTGGGGCACCCGTGTCTACGAGCAGTACTTC	CASSWGTRVYEQYF
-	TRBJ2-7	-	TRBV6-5	TGTGCCAGCAGTTACTATTCAGGGGCCAACGAGCAGTACTTC	CASSYYSGANEQYF